The 27 T cell receptor beta chains in this list originate from one sample, sequenced in a study of CD8 T cells in Susac syndrome. RNA was extracted with the RNeasy kit, and a quantity of about 0.45 to 1 ug was reverse transcribed using random hexamers. TCRdb re-called the immunoSEQ multiplex PCR reads through MiXCR, storing one row per CDR3 protein. Among hundreds of thousands of distinct CDR3 sequences listed, about 95% were seen once. Sequenced material: CD4+ T cells from PBMCs. The receptors were sampled from a human donor with multiple sclerosis.

The chain recombines TRBV20-1 with TRBJ2-1; D gene unclear. Trimming shortened V by 3 bases and J by 5 bases, and 8 bases separated the two germline ends. The germline V gene has CDR1 DFQATT and CDR2 SNEGSKA (reference sequence). CDR3 length: 12 amino acids. The DNA of the CDR3 is TGCAGTGCTAGCATTCTGAACAATGAGCAGTTCTTC. Protein product: CSASILNNEQFF.

The chain couples TRBV30 to TRBJ1-1; 7 bases align to TRBD1. The CDR3 runs to 12 residues. From germline, CDR1 is GTSNPN and CDR2 SVGIG (reference sequence). With 7 bases clipped from V and 7 bases from J, the junction kept 9 bases outside the gene matches. CDR3 region: CAFRDRQIEAFF. The CDR3 DNA is TGTGCCTTCCGGGACAGACAAATTGAAGCTTTCTTT.

The chain employs TRBV2 and TRBJ2-1; 7 nucleotides line up with TRBD2. J gave up 4 bases and V 6 bases, and 9 bases lay outside the gene matches. This CDR3 is built from 15 residues. Germline assignment: CDR1 SNHLY and CDR2 FYNNEI. The DNA for the CDR3 is TGTGCCAGCAGCGTTAGCGGGTCGGCATACAATGAGCAGTTCTTC. This sequence encodes CASSVSGSAYNEQFF.

This chain joins TRBV19 and TRBJ1-5; D is unresolved. Deletions cut 5 bases from V and 7 bases from J, with 9 bases between. The CDR3 is 12 residues long. Germline CDR1 LNHDA, CDR2 SQIVND (reference sequence). The CDR3 DNA is TGTGCCAGTAGTTTAGGTCGGCAGCCCCAGCATTTT. This gives the protein CASSLGRQPQHF.

V gene TRBV20-1 combines with J gene TRBJ2-1; 9 positions match TRBD2. Germline V gene sequence: CDR1 DFQATT, CDR2 SNEGSKA (reference sequence). The CDR3 loop spans 13 amino acids. J lost 8 bases, V lost 5 bases, and 7 bases had no gene match. The CDR3 is CSAAGTSSDEQFF. CDR3 in DNA: TGCAGTGCTGCCGGGACTAGCAGCGATGAGCAGTTCTTC.

The chain joins TRBV10-3 to TRBJ1-1, with a possible D match to TRBD1 (6 bases). Between the trimmed V and J ends, which lost 8 bases and 8 bases, there was a span of 12 bases. Germline V CDR1 and CDR2: ENHRY, SYGVKD. CDR3 length: 11 amino acids. CDR3: CAIRTGTEAFF. In DNA form, the CDR3 reads TGTGCCATCCGTACCGGGACAGAAGCTTTCTTT.

This chain uses TRBV27 with TRBJ2-4; D might be TRBD1 or TRBD2, each matching 6 bases. The V gene lost 5 bases and the J gene lost 5 bases, with 28 bases spanning the gap. The CDR3 runs 19 residues. The germline V gene encodes CDR1 MNHEY and CDR2 SMNVEV (reference sequence). The CDR3 nucleotides read TGTGCCAGCAGTCCCAGGGGAAACCCGGGAGTACACGGCCAAAACATTCAGTACTTC. Protein: CASSPRGNPGVHGQNIQYF.

V and J are TRBV2 and TRBJ1-4; no clear D gene. V was clipped by 6 bases and J by 13 bases, with 9 bases between them. This CDR3 is 10 amino acids long. Germline CDR1 SNHLY, CDR2 FYNNEI. CDR3 nucleotides: TGTGCCAGCAGGGGGATCCTACTGTTTTTT. It translates to CASRGILLFF.

This chain connects TRBV20-1 to TRBJ2-5, with 12 bases aligning to TRBD2. This CDR3 is 15 amino acids long. The trim removed 4 bases at V and 2 bases at J, leaving 5 bases unmatched. Germline-derived CDR1 and CDR2 are DFQATT and SNEGSKA (reference sequence). The CDR3 loop is CSAKTSGRPQETQYF. The CDR3 DNA reads TGCAGTGCTAAAACTAGCGGGAGGCCTCAAGAGACCCAGTACTTC.

This clonotype appeared once. The chain is built from TRBV4-1 and TRBJ2-7; D is unclear. Trimming cost V 2 bases and J 2 bases, with 10 bases left between them. Germline CDR1 reads MGHRA; CDR2 reads YSYEKL. This CDR3 region has 14 residues. CDR3 DNA sequence: TGCGCCAGCAGCCAACTAGGGCGAACCTACGAGCAGTACTTC. This encodes CASSQLGRTYEQYF.

The chain couples TRBV5-4 to TRBJ2-5; D unresolved. The V gene's germline CDR1 is SGHNT and CDR2 YYREEE (reference sequence). The length of the CDR3 is 12 residues. V was cut by 1 base and J by 4 bases, with 5 bases left in between. CDR3 sequence: CASSLPLETQYF. In DNA form, the CDR3 reads TGTGCCAGCAGCTTGCCCCTAGAGACCCAGTACTTC.

The DNA of the CDR3 is TGCGCCAGCAGAATTGCGGGGGTTAACGAGCAGTACTTC. It is translated as CASRIAGVNEQYF. The genes are TRBV10-2 and TRBJ2-7; 7 nucleotides line up with TRBD2. The CDR3 has 13 residues. V was pared by 6 bases and J by 5 bases, with 7 bases of the junction left unmatched. Germline values: CDR1 WSHSY, CDR2 SAAADI.

This chain links TRBV3-1 with TRBJ2-1; TRBD2 matches at 7 bases. V lost 4 bases, J lost 7 bases, and 13 bases stayed unmatched. Germline V gene lookup returns CDR1 LGHDT and CDR2 YNNKEL (reference sequence). There are 16 residues in the CDR3. CDR3 amino acids: CASSLGPPGGGNEQFF. For the CDR3, the DNA is TGTGCCAGCAGCCTCGGTCCTCCGGGGGGTGGGAATGAGCAGTTCTTC.

V is TRBV6-5 and J is TRBJ2-7, with TRBD2 identical over 11 bases. The CDR3 runs to 15 residues. From germline, CDR1 is MNHEY and CDR2 SVGAGI. The V gene end was trimmed by 0 bases and the J gene end by 3 bases; junction bases not matched to a gene: 1. The CDR3 bases are TGTGCCAGCAGTTACTCCCTAGCGGGAGGCTACGAGCAGTACTTC. This sequence encodes CASSYSLAGGYEQYF.

The chain's CDR3 is CASSSHVGGLGNQPQHF. Written as DNA, the CDR3 is TGTGCCAGCAGCTCCCACGTTGGAGGGTTGGGCAATCAGCCCCAGCATTTT. This sequence joins TRBV12-3 or TRBV12-4 and TRBJ1-5; no clear D gene. This CDR3 region has 17 residues. V lost 6 bases and J 2 bases, leaving 20 bases between the germline ends.

The V and J genes are TRBV2 and TRBJ2-1; 12 bases are a match to TRBD2. The CDR3 runs to 13 residues. Germline values: CDR1 SNHLY, CDR2 FYNNEI. The V and J ends lost 10 bases and 8 bases, in that order; junction bases with no gene match: 6. The CDR3 sequence: CAMSSGRADEQFF. The CDR3 DNA reads TGTGCCATGTCTAGCGGGAGGGCCGATGAGCAGTTCTTC.

This chain connects TRBV15 to TRBJ1-5; D is unclear. The CDR3 loop spans 15 amino acids. Between the trimmed V and J ends, which lost 0 bases and 6 bases, there was a span of 12 bases. Germline CDR1 is LNHNV and CDR2 is YYDKDF (reference sequence). The CDR3 sequence is CATSRDTTSRQPQHF. The DNA of the CDR3 is TGTGCCACCAGCAGAGACACCACTTCCCGTCAGCCCCAGCATTTT.

The chain couples TRBV28 to TRBJ2-3, with D unresolved. This CDR3 is 12 amino acids long. Trimming removed 5 bases from V and 5 bases from J, with 8 bases in between. The germline CDR1 and CDR2 sequences are MDHEN and SYDVKM. The CDR3 here is CASSTYGDTQYF. CDR3 sequence (DNA): TGTGCCAGCAGTACCTACGGAGATACGCAGTATTTT. The variable domain in full, completed from reference TRBV28 and TRBJ2-3, reads DVKVTQSSRYLVKRTGEKVFLECVQDMDHENMFWYRQDPGLGLRLIYFSYDVKMKEKGDIPEGYSVSREKKERFSLILESASTNQTSMYLCASSTYGDTQYFGPGTRLTVL.

The chain combines TRBV7-2 with TRBJ2-5; D ambiguous. Germline CDR1 SGHTA, CDR2 FQGNSA. The CDR3 is made up of 13 amino acids. The ends were cut back, 5 bases at V and 2 bases at J, with 9 bases in the middle. CDR3: CASSPTPQETQYF. The DNA of the CDR3 is TGTGCCAGCAGCCCCACCCCTCAAGAGACCCAGTACTTC.

The CDR3 region has the DNA TGTGCCACCAGTGACCCGACTAGCGGACGCCAGTTCTTC. Translated: CATSDPTSGRQFF. The chain is built from TRBV24-1 and TRBJ2-1, with 9 nucleotides matching TRBD2. Unmatched junction bases numbered 7, after V lost 4 bases and J lost 13 bases. Germline values: CDR1 KGHDR, CDR2 SFDVKD. This CDR3 has 13 residues.

The sample holds one count of this clonotype. V gene TRBV27 combines with J gene TRBJ1-6; 7 bases match TRBD1. The CDR3 contains 15 residues. V dropped 0 bases and J dropped 6; count of bases not matched to a gene: 2. Germline-derived CDR1 and CDR2 are MNHEY and SMNVEV (reference sequence). Here the CDR3 DNA reads TGTGCCAGCAGTTTATCGACAGGGACTAATTCACCCCTCCACTTT. It encodes CASSLSTGTNSPLHF.

The chain recombines TRBV28 with TRBJ2-1, with D tentatively TRBD1 or TRBD2 (5 bases each). Trimming removed 0 bases at V and 4 bases at J, with 7 bases between. The CDR3 extends over 14 amino acids. Germline V CDR1 and CDR2: MDHEN, SYDVKM. The chain's CDR3 is CASSLWGTYNEQFF. The DNA for the CDR3 is TGTGCCAGCAGTTTATGGGGGACGTACAATGAGCAGTTCTTC.

The chain is built from TRBV12-3 or TRBV12-4 and TRBJ2-3; no firm D call. Trimming cost V 3 bases and J 4 bases, with 5 bases left between them. This CDR3 spans 12 amino acids. For the CDR3, the DNA is TGTGCCAGCAGTTTTGGCTCAGATACGCAGTATTTT. Translating gives CASSFGSDTQYF.

The J gene is TRBJ2-3, the V gene TRBV24-1; tentative D call: TRBD1 (6 bases). Per the germline V gene, CDR1 is KGHDR and CDR2 is SFDVKD. The CDR3 has 13 residues. Between the trimmed V and J ends, which lost 9 bases and 6 bases, there was a span of 15 bases. The CDR3 DNA reads as TGTGCCACCGGAATGCCAGGGGCGGATACGCAGTATTTT. Encoded protein: CATGMPGADTQYF.

The V gene is TRBV4-1, the J gene TRBJ2-1, with 8 bases lining up with TRBD2. This CDR3 comprises 18 residues. Germline V lookup: CDR1 MGHRA, CDR2 YSYEKL. V shed 1 base, J shed 5 bases, and the junction held 13 bases outside the gene matches. The CDR3 DNA reads as TGCGCCAGCAGCCAAGGTTATCAGAGCGGGAGAGGTGACAATGAGCAGTTCTTC. This sequence encodes CASSQGYQSGRGDNEQFF.

This clonotype was recorded only once. The chain has TRBV6-6 and TRBJ2-7; the D gene is possibly TRBD1 (6 bases). The V and J ends lost 5 bases and 6 bases respectively, with 14 bases between them. The CDR3 runs 13 residues. CDR1 is MNHNY and CDR2 is SVGAGI in the germline V gene (reference sequence). The DNA of the CDR3 is TGTGCCAGCAGTCCGGCAGGGGTCCGCGAGCAGTACTTC. Amino acids: CASSPAGVREQYF.

This rearrangement joins TRBV24-1 to TRBJ2-1, with TRBD2 matching over 7 bases. CDR3 length: 14 residues. The trim removed 5 bases at V and 4 bases at J, leaving 4 bases unmatched. CDR1 is KGHDR and CDR2 is SFDVKD in the germline V gene. The CDR3 DNA sequence: TGTGCCACCAGTGGTAGCGGGCGTTACAATGAGCAGTTCTTC. Amino acids: CATSGSGRYNEQFF.